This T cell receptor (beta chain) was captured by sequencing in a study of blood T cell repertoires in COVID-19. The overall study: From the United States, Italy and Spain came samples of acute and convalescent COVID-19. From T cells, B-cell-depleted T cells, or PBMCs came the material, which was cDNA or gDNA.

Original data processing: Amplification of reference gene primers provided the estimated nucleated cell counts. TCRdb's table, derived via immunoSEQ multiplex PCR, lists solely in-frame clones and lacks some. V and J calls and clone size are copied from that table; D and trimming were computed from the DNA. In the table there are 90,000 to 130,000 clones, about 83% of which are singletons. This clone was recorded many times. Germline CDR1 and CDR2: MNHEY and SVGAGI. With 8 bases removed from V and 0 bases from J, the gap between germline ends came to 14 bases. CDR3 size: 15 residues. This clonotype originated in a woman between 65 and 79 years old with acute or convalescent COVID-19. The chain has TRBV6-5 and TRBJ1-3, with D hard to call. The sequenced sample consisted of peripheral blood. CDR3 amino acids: CASVREESSGNTIYF. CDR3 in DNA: TGTGCCAGCGTAAGGGAGGAGAGCTCTGGAAACACCATATATTTT.